The subject of this entry is one T cell receptor beta chain. Sequencing was performed with immunoSEQ multiplex PCR; in TCRdb, only in-frame clones are kept and a portion is missing. In the table there are 150,000 to 200,000 clones, almost 90% of which are singletons. Germline V lookup: CDR1 GTSNPN, CDR2 SVGIG (reference sequence). The CDR3 runs 12 residues. The germline V and J ends were trimmed by 1 base and 4 bases, with 4 bases remaining between them. This sample stems from a study of control samples from healthy donors and cancer patients. This sequence was found in a woman aged 45-59 years in good health. The gene calls are TRBV30 and TRBJ1-4; D gene ambiguous. The specimen was blood. CDR3 protein: CAWSEVNEKLFF. CDR3 bases: TGTGCCTGGAGTGAAGTTAATGAAAAACTGTTTTTT. Based on the CDR3 plus reference TRBV30 and TRBJ1-4, the full variable domain is SQTIHQWPATLVQPVGSPLSLECTVEGTSNPNLYWYRQAAGRGLQLLFYSVGIGQISSEVPQNLSASRPQDRQFILSSKKLLLSDSGFYLCAWSEVNEKLFFGSGTQLSVL.